These 30 T cell receptor beta chains were all obtained from the same sample, sequenced in a study of blood T cell repertoires in COVID-19. Sequenced by immunoSEQ multiplex PCR; TCRdb stores in-frame clones only, minus some. The table includes 200,000 to 250,000 clones, approximately 80% detected once. The sample consisted of peripheral blood. The receptor set was obtained from a woman between 50 and 59 years old with acute or convalescent COVID-19.

The DNA for the CDR3 is TGTGCCACCAGTGATGTCGGACAGGGGACATCTGGAAACACCATATATTTT. Residues: CATSDVGQGTSGNTIYF. The chain joins TRBV24-1 to TRBJ1-3; 9 positions agree with TRBD1. The CDR3 is 17 amino acids. V lost 3 bases, J lost 1 base, and 6 bases stayed unmatched. Germline V gene data show CDR1 as KGHDR and CDR2 as SFDVKD.

The chain employs TRBV5-1 and TRBJ1-2, with 11 positions matching TRBD1. This CDR3 has 16 residues. Trimming took 3 bases from V and 2 from J; bases not matched to a gene: 6. From germline, CDR1 is SGHRS and CDR2 YFSETQ. Here the CDR3 DNA reads TGCGCCAGCAGCTCCGGGGGACAGGGGGAGAACTATGGCTACACCTTC. Translation gives CASSSGGQGENYGYTF.

This clone came up a few times. The chain joins TRBV5-6 to TRBJ1-2, with TRBD1 matching 7 bases. This CDR3 contains 13 residues. Trimming at V came to 2 bases and at J to 6 bases, leaving 4 bases not matched to a gene. CDR1 is SGHDT and CDR2 is YYEEEE in the germline V gene. CDR3 nucleotide sequence: TGTGCCAGCAGCTTTGACAGGGCAAATGGCTACACCTTC. It specifies CASSFDRANGYTF.

The chain has TRBV5-6 and TRBJ2-7; tentative D call: TRBD2 (6 bases). V was pared by 4 bases and J by 2 bases, with 19 bases between. The CDR3 totals 16 residues. CDR1 and CDR2 (germline): SGHDT, YYEEEE. The DNA of the CDR3 is TGTGCCAGCAGCGCTGTGGATGGCGGGACGACCTACGAGCAGTACTTC. Amino acid sequence: CASSAVDGGTTYEQYF.

The chain has TRBV5-4 and TRBJ2-1; D might be TRBD1 (6 bases). The germline V and J ends were trimmed by 0 bases and 5 bases, with 12 bases remaining between them. Germline V gives CDR1 SGHNT, CDR2 YYREEE (reference sequence). The CDR3 is made up of 15 amino acids. The CDR3 sequence: CASSLDIRGDNEQFF. In nucleotides, the CDR3 is TGTGCCAGCAGCTTGGATATCAGGGGAGACAATGAGCAGTTCTTC.

The rearrangement links TRBV11-1 to TRBJ2-2; no clear D. V lost 3 bases and J lost 6, with 5 bases in between. The CDR3 covers 12 residues. From germline, CDR1 is SGHAT and CDR2 FQDESV (reference sequence). CDR3 nucleotide sequence: TGTGCCAGCAGCTTTGGCCCCGGGGAGCTGTTTTTT. Residues: CASSFGPGELFF. The variable domain in full, with the rest retrieved from reference TRBV11-1 and TRBJ2-2, is EAEVAQSPRYKITEKSQAVAFWCDPISGHATLYWYRQILGQGPELLVQFQDESVVDDSQLPKDRFSAERLKGVDSTLKIQPAELGDSAMYLCASSFGPGELFFGEGSRLTVL.

The rearrangement joins TRBV25-1 to TRBJ2-7; 14 nucleotides align to TRBD2. The CDR3 is 18 residues long. Germline V gene data show CDR1 as MGHDK and CDR2 as SYGVNS. After removal of 6 bases from V and 2 bases from J, the junction contained 12 bases not matched to a gene. The DNA of the CDR3 is TGTGCCAGCAGAAGAGCCGGGACTAGCGGGAGTTGGGCCTACGAGCAGTACTTC. Translated: CASRRAGTSGSWAYEQYF.

CDR3 in amino acids: CASSQEGVYRGDQPQHF. For the CDR3, the DNA is TGCGCCAGCAGCCAAGAGGGGGTGTACAGGGGGGATCAGCCCCAGCATTTT. The V call is TRBV4-1, the J call TRBJ1-5; 8 bases match TRBD1. Per germline, CDR1 MGHRA and CDR2 YSYEKL. The junction had 9 bases not matched to a gene; V was cut back by 0 bases and J by 5 bases. This CDR3 comprises 17 residues.

This chain links TRBV6-5 with TRBJ2-3; the match to TRBD1 covers 7 bases. CDR3 length: 14 residues. CDR1 MNHEY and CDR2 SVGAGI come from the germline V gene. V was pared by 6 bases and J by 14 bases, with 17 bases of the junction left unmatched. The CDR3 sequence: CASSATGQARESYF. CDR3 bases: TGTGCCAGCAGCGCCACCGGACAGGCCCGGGAATCGTATTTT.

The rearrangement uses TRBV7-2 and TRBJ2-3; TRBD2 matches 10 bases. The germline V gene has CDR1 SGHTA and CDR2 FQGNSA. This CDR3 is 15 amino acids long. V lost 6 bases and J lost 6; bases outside the gene matches: 9. The CDR3 protein is CASSYSGGRLDTQYF. In nucleotides, the CDR3 is TGTGCCAGCAGTTATAGCGGGGGGAGGTTGGATACGCAGTATTTT.

The chain links TRBV6-5 to TRBJ2-7; possibly TRBD2 for D (5 bases). The CDR3 sequence is 14 residues long. V lost 9 bases, J lost 0 bases, and 15 bases lay in between. CDR1 and CDR2 from the germline V gene are MNHEY and SVGAGI. The DNA of the CDR3 is TGTGCCAGTTCCCCTGGACTTCTCTCCTACGAGCAGTACTTC. Its protein is CASSPGLLSYEQYF.

This chain joins TRBV28 and TRBJ2-7; 10 nucleotides match TRBD1. Germline CDR1 and CDR2: MDHEN and SYDVKM. CDR3 length: 13 amino acids. This CDR3 is CGTRGQGIYEQYF. In nucleotides, the CDR3 is TGTGGGACTCGGGGACAGGGGATCTACGAGCAGTACTTC. The whole variable domain, filled in from reference TRBV28 and TRBJ2-7, reads DVKVTQSSRYLVKRTGEKVFLECVQDMDHENMFWYRQDPGLGLRLIYFSYDVKMKEKGDIPEGYSVSREKKERFSLILESASTNQTSMYLCGTRGQGIYEQYFGPGTRLTVT.

The chain has TRBV28 and TRBJ2-3; D is perhaps TRBD2 (6 bases). The length of the CDR3 is 15 residues. Germline loops: CDR1 MDHEN, CDR2 SYDVKM. The V gene lost 11 bases and the J gene lost 0 bases, with 18 bases spanning the gap. The CDR3 is CACGAPDGSTDTQYF. The DNA for the CDR3 is TGTGCCTGCGGGGCCCCGGACGGAAGCACAGATACGCAGTATTTT.

This clone was counted a few times. V is TRBV7-2 and J is TRBJ2-2; a possible D gene is TRBD1 (5 bases). Germline CDR1 reads SGHTA; CDR2 reads FQGNSA. The CDR3 length is 14 residues. V was clipped by 1 base and J by 3 bases, with 6 bases between them. CDR3 DNA sequence: TGTGCCAGCAGCTTAGGGGGCGACACCGGGGAGCTGTTTTTT. Translating it yields CASSLGGDTGELFF.

The gene calls are TRBV21-1 and TRBJ2-3; TRBD2, the table's D call, lacks a check against the DNA. TRBV21-1 is given as a pseudogene. The CDR3 has 14 amino acids. The CDR3 loop reads CASSSDLVADTQYF. CDR3 DNA: TGTGCCAGCAGCAGCGACCTAGTTGCAGATACGCAGTATTTT.

This chain connects TRBV11-3 to TRBJ2-7; a possible D gene is TRBD1 (5 bases). CDR1 is SGHNT and CDR2 is YENEEA in the germline V gene. Trimming removed 5 bases at V and 1 base at J, with 12 bases between. This CDR3 region has 14 residues. The CDR3, as DNA: TGTGCCAGCAGCCCAACGACAGTATCCTACGAGCAGTACTTC. This sequence encodes CASSPTTVSYEQYF.

This clone was seen a single time. The rearrangement joins TRBV30 to TRBJ2-3, with a weak D call TRBD1 (6 bases). V was shortened by 0 bases and J by 0 bases, with 10 bases between the two germline ends. The CDR3 length is 15 residues. Germline V gives CDR1 GTSNPN, CDR2 SVGIG (reference sequence). CDR3 bases: TGTGCCTGGAGTGTACTAACAGGGAGCACAGATACGCAGTATTTT. It is translated as CAWSVLTGSTDTQYF.

V usage is TRBV4-1 and J usage is TRBJ2-2, with D possibly being TRBD1 (6 bases). From germline, CDR1 is MGHRA and CDR2 YSYEKL. V shed 0 bases and J shed 4 bases, with 9 bases lying between them. CDR3 size: 15 residues. Written as DNA, the CDR3 is TGCGCCAGCAGCCAAGACGCACAGGGCACCGGGGAGCTGTTTTTT. Translation gives CASSQDAQGTGELFF.

V gene TRBV28 combines with J gene TRBJ2-7; 10 positions agree with TRBD1. From germline, CDR1 is MDHEN and CDR2 SYDVKM. V dropped 7 bases and J dropped 4; count of bases not matched to a gene: 10. This CDR3 region has 15 residues. CDR3 loop: CASTVGQGPGYEQYF. CDR3 coding DNA: TGTGCCAGCACCGTGGGACAGGGGCCAGGGTACGAGCAGTACTTC.

The rearrangement uses TRBV9 and TRBJ2-7; 7 bases match TRBD2. The CDR3 covers 19 residues. The V and J ends lost 0 bases and 2 bases, in that order; junction bases with no gene match: 17. The V gene's germline CDR1 is SGDLS and CDR2 YYNGEE. The CDR3 reads CASSVAGGRASGNTYEQYF. In nucleotides, the CDR3 is TGTGCCAGCAGCGTAGCAGGTGGACGTGCTAGCGGAAATACCTACGAGCAGTACTTC. Together with reference TRBV9 and TRBJ2-7, the CDR3 gives the full variable domain: DSGVTQTPKHLITATGQRVTLRCSPRSGDLSVYWYQQSLDQGLQFLIQYYNGEERAKGNILERFSAQQFPDLHSELNLSSLELGDSALYFCASSVAGGRASGNTYEQYFGPGTRLTVT.

The chain uses TRBV9 and TRBJ2-5; TRBD2 matches at 8 bases. This CDR3 has 14 amino acids. From germline, CDR1 is SGDLS and CDR2 YYNGEE. After removal of 0 bases from V and 5 bases from J, the junction contained 3 bases not matched to a gene. The CDR3 DNA follows: TGTGCCAGCAGCGTAGAGCCGGGGGGGGAGACCCAGTACTTC. Protein product: CASSVEPGGETQYF.

The V call is TRBV5-1, the J call TRBJ1-2; 7 positions agree with TRBD1. Germline values: CDR1 SGHRS, CDR2 YFSETQ. The CDR3 is made up of 13 amino acids. After removal of 2 bases from V and 8 bases from J, the junction contained 6 bases not matched to a gene. CDR3 in amino acids: CASSFGQAGGYTF. The DNA of the CDR3 is TGCGCCAGCAGCTTCGGACAGGCTGGCGGCTACACCTTC. The full variable domain, rest sourced from reference TRBV5-1 and TRBJ1-2, is KAGVTQTPRYLIKTRGQQVTLSCSPISGHRSVSWYQQTPGQGLQFLFEYFSETQRNKGNFPGRFSGRQFSNSRSEMNVSTLELGDSALYLCASSFGQAGGYTFGSGTRLTVV.

The V and J genes are TRBV30 and TRBJ1-5, with D possibly TRBD1 on 5 matching bases. V was shortened by 2 bases and J by 5 bases, with 10 bases between the two germline ends. The V gene's germline CDR1 is GTSNPN and CDR2 SVGIG (reference sequence). This CDR3 comprises 13 residues. The CDR3 nucleotides read TGTGCCTGGAGTCGGGGGAGAGATCAGCCCCAGCATTTT. Translating gives CAWSRGRDQPQHF.

The chain is built from TRBV4-1 and TRBJ2-7; D is ambiguous. The CDR3 extends over 13 amino acids. V lost 0 bases, J lost 6 bases, and 9 bases lay in between. Germline V CDR1 and CDR2: MGHRA, YSYEKL. The CDR3 loop reads CASSQEQMGEQYF. DNA of the CDR3: TGCGCCAGCAGCCAAGAACAGATGGGCGAGCAGTACTTC.

The chain uses TRBV6-5 and TRBJ1-1; a weak D match, TRBD1 (6 bases). Germline assignment: CDR1 MNHEY and CDR2 SVGAGI. The CDR3 length is 15 residues. The V and J ends lost 7 bases and 4 bases respectively, with 19 bases between them. As DNA, the CDR3 is TGTGCCAGCATCAAGGGGGTAGGGCGGGTCACTGAAGCTTTCTTT. This gives the protein CASIKGVGRVTEAFF.

This clone has a handful of counts. The rearrangement links TRBV28 to TRBJ1-4; 7 nucleotides agree with TRBD1. The CDR3 totals 14 residues. Germline CDR1 reads MDHEN; CDR2 reads SYDVKM. V shed 6 bases and J 5 bases; nucleotides not matched to a gene: 6. The CDR3 DNA is TGTGCCAGCAGCACTGGACAGGAAAATGAAAAACTGTTTTTT. Amino acids: CASSTGQENEKLFF.

This clone was recorded only once. The V gene is TRBV21-1, the J gene TRBJ1-2; the D call in the table, TRBD1, was not verified against the DNA. TRBV21-1 is tagged as a pseudogene. The CDR3 has 16 residues. The CDR3 region has the DNA TGTGCCAGCAGCAAATGGGGGACAGGGGGTAACTATGGCTACACCTTC. Its translation: CASSKWGTGGNYGYTF.

With regard to this clone: Other DNA sequences of this sample code for an identical CDR3. The chain couples TRBV6-5 to TRBJ2-5, with 11 bases lining up with TRBD1. V lost 7 bases, J lost 4 bases, and 5 bases stayed unmatched. The CDR3 has 14 residues. Germline CDR1 reads MNHEY; CDR2 reads SVGAGI. CDR3 residues: CASTLGQGGETQYF. CDR3 nucleotide sequence: TGTGCCAGCACCTTGGGACAGGGGGGAGAGACCCAGTACTTC.

The chain has TRBV25-1 and TRBJ1-2, with 7 bases that match TRBD1. CDR1 is MGHDK and CDR2 is SYGVNS in the germline V gene. Trimming removed 5 bases from V and 6 bases from J; junction bases left unmatched: 12. This CDR3 comprises 15 residues. This CDR3 is CASSTSQGKVDGYTF. Here the CDR3 DNA reads TGTGCCAGCAGTACCTCACAGGGGAAAGTGGATGGCTACACCTTC.

The chain uses TRBV2 and TRBJ1-1, with TRBD1 identical over 12 bases. The length of the CDR3 is 16 residues. CDR1 is SNHLY, CDR2 FYNNEI, per germline. The V segment lost 6 bases and the J segment 5 bases; nucleotides outside the gene matches: 10. In nucleotides, the CDR3 is TGTGCCAGCAGGCCGGGACAGGGGGCCCGCGGGACTGAAGCTTTCTTT. This gives the protein CASRPGQGARGTEAFF.